In this sample, the clone carrying this TCR beta chain turned up a few times. Its antigen is not known. This entry belongs to a study of blood T cells in healthy people across ages. Findings of the study overall: As naive T cell percentage varied, TCR beta diversity correlated strongly with it. Diversity was higher, and naive CD4+ cells more numerous, in long-lived donors than in aged donors.

Total RNA, at least 5 micrograms per sample, was extracted from PBMCs. The CDR3 totals 11 residues. Per germline, CDR1 SQVTM and CDR2 ANQGSEA. PCR was performed a second time for roughly 7 to 11 cycles using a sample-barcoded 5' primer and a J-beta primer mix. MiXCR was run by TCRdb on the 5' RACE reads, yielding one entry per CDR3 protein. Among 1.5 million to 2 million distinct CDR3 sequences listed, under 30% were seen once. The receptor was isolated from a woman in her 30s in good health. The V gene is TRBV29-1, the J gene TRBJ1-2; TRBD1 might be the D (5 bases). What was sequenced was blood. CDR3 in DNA: TGCGGAAGGTGGGGCAGAGGGGGCTACACCTTC. Protein: CGRWGRGGYTF.